This TCR beta chain was identified during a study of CD8+ T cells in alopecia areata. Study findings and constraints: Among the 100 top clones, expanded CD8+ clones, like scalp clonality, were significantly decreased by tofacitinib.

This sample's treatment: oral pan-JAK inhibitor, 5-10 mg twice daily. Points on this clone: Its antigen is still unknown.

The V gene's germline CDR1 is LNHNV and CDR2 YYDKDF (reference sequence). The V and J ends lost 0 bases and 5 bases, in that order; junction bases with no gene match: 5. CDR3 length: 15 amino acids. cDNA serving as the sequencing template came from extracted, reverse transcribed RNA. Produced via immunoSEQ multiplex PCR; TCRdb's table is partial and in-frame only. The table shows some 220,000 clones, with under 75% occurring only once. Sequences were derived from CD4+ T cells sorted from blood, sampled at week 4, from a patient treated with tofacitinib. The rearrangement uses TRBV15 and TRBJ2-3; 7 positions match TRBD1. The receptor's source is a human donor with alopecia areata. The CDR3 protein is CATSRDRAGGDTQYF. CDR3 DNA sequence: TGTGCCACCAGCAGAGATCGGGCAGGGGGAGATACGCAGTATTTT.